The entry that follows covers one TCR beta chain sequence. In its sample, this clonotype was seen a few times. Its target antigen remains unknown. Base quality data are lacking; no much larger clone is found one base away. The library was obtained by 5' RACE. Sequencer: Illumina HiSeq 2000. A universal primer binding site was added through template switching, and the final cDNA carried a unique molecular identifier so that TCR cDNA molecules could be counted accurately. Specific primers in the conserved constant-segment region were used to synthesize first-strand cDNA for TCR alpha and beta chains. To control for contamination, every cDNA library was double barcoded, receiving both a SMART-Mk sample barcode and Illumina barcodes. TruSeq adapter sequences and Illumina sample barcodes were added in two successive PCR steps. The Illumina HiSeq platform was used with custom primers to sequence TCR alpha and beta cDNA libraries. In the original analysis: MiGEC processed the raw reads to extract unique molecular identifiers, while MiXCR was used to determine the CDR3 positions. Recombination models were inferred per individual with the repgenHMM and IGoR tools using an EM algorithm. Shared clonotypes were analyzed with the tcR package in R, and sharing was normalized by the product of cloneset sizes. To study raw recombination without the effects of thymic and clonal selection, out-of-frame nonproductive sequences were analyzed. In-frame beta chains were kept once TCRdb had trimmed the public reads at Q25 with fastp and called clones with MiXCR. CDR3 protein duplicates are merged, each entry listing the most common genes and DNA. These V and J calls are TCRdb output, not the study's own analysis. The sample has 250,000 or so distinct CDR3 sequences on record, 7.5% of them singletons. The ten most abundant clones make up around 5% of the sample.

These data originate in a study of identical twins (dated by TCRdb to the mid-2010s). Notes on the research overall: To test whether fetal clonotypes persist, the study used deep sequencing on TCR alpha and beta repertoires from monozygotic twins, unrelated adults of various ages, and cord blood. To rule out contamination, the twin experiments were replicated at different times with different library preparation protocols.

Every donor in the study was a healthy Caucasian. The twin cohort consisted of three pairs of female monozygotic twins, all aged roughly 18 to 29 years. CD4+ and CD8+ T cell populations were isolated with positive isolation kits from Invitrogen. Clipping removes 4 bases from V and 3 bases from J, with 13 as the unmatched junction base count. For CDR1 and CDR2, the germline V gene lists SGHRS and YFSETQ. The cysteine opens and the phenylalanine closes a CDR3 of 20 amino acids. Of all the DNA, just the CDR3 is kept, 60 bases in frame from base 1. General study outcomes and caveats: Zero-insertion analyses could be partly confounded by invariant T cells such as MAIT and iNKT, though diverse VJ usage argued against such confounding for most clonotypes. Out-of-frame TCR alpha sequences shared between twins showed an excess of low generation-probability sequences compared with coincidental sharing between unrelated individuals. Excess twin sharing in beta out-of-frame sequences was weaker because fewer shared sequences lowered the signal-to-noise ratio. In monozygotic twins, out-of-frame TCR alpha sharing was systematically underestimated by recombination models, although the models agreed with sharing between unrelated individuals. Because the same donors could not be followed over many years, conclusions were based on cross-sectional statistical analysis. Fewer insertions were carried by abundant cord blood beta clonotypes; a weaker similar trend was observed in young adult naive repertoires, while no such trend was observed in memory repertoires.

The data were also submitted as part of a second study, on yellow fever vaccine responses in identical twins. The second investigation adds: The T cell response to vaccination in identical twins was reported by the authors to appear partly convergent and partly personalized. In identical twins, the study followed T cell clones that responded to the vaccine with precision.

The material sequenced was CD8+ T cells sorted from blood. Rearrangement joined TRBV5-1 to TRBJ2-1; 16 junctional bases match TRBD2. The clonotype was recovered from a woman under 30 in good health. For the CDR3, the sequence is CASSPVGLAGGRSFYNEQFF. The nucleotide sequence reads as follows: TGCGCCAGCAGCCCCGTGGGACTAGCGGGGGGGCGGTCCTTCTACAATGAGCAGTTCTTC. With the portions outside the CDR3 filled from the reference TRBV5-1 and TRBJ2-1 genes, the complete variable region becomes KAGVTQTPRYLIKTRGQQVTLSCSPISGHRSVSWYQQTPGQGLQFLFEYFSETQRNKGNFPGRFSGRQFSNSRSEMNVSTLELGDSALYLCASSPVGLAGGRSFYNEQFFGPGTRLTVL.